The 21 T cell receptor beta chains below were found in one sample sequenced in a study of shared clonotypes between healthy human individuals (dated by TCRdb to 2020 to 2021). Library generation was performed with the immunoSEQ multiplex PCR assay. TCRdb retrieved this table from immuneACCESS and kept in-frame rearrangements only. Not all clones are present; in checked studies, unresolved V genes account for under half, and no reason is known for the remainder. Present in this sample are more than 550,000 clones, approximately 77% of which were seen just once. The ten biggest clones cover roughly 1.8% of the sample. The sample was memory CD4+ T cells sorted from blood. The label giving this sample's cell subset or site can be read as: CD45RA-negative fraction. These receptor sequences come from a woman aged 25-40 years in good health.

The chain carries TRBV19 and TRBJ1-5, with D maybe TRBD1 (5 bases). CDR3 length: 15 residues. From germline, CDR1 is LNHDA and CDR2 SQIVND (reference sequence). V was shortened by 7 bases and J by 3 bases, with 16 bases between the two germline ends. This CDR3 reads CASTPQRQSNQPQHF. In DNA form, the CDR3 reads TGTGCCAGTACCCCCCAGCGACAGTCCAATCAGCCCCAGCATTTT.

The chain joins TRBV28 to TRBJ1-4; TRBD1 is a possible D gene (5 bases). The ends were cut back, 4 bases at V and 8 bases at J, with 20 bases in the middle. The CDR3 length is 16 residues. The germline gives CDR1 MDHEN, CDR2 SYDVKM. CDR3 nucleotides: TGTGCCAGCAGTTATCCCTGGGCCTCAGGGAGAGAAAAACTGTTTTTT. It yields the protein CASSYPWASGREKLFF.

The table lists this clone with a count of one. The V and J genes are TRBV28 and TRBJ1-2; D possibly corresponds to TRBD1 (6 bases). Trimming stripped 11 bases from V and 4 bases from J, with 17 bases between. Germline V CDR1 and CDR2: MDHEN, SYDVKM. The CDR3 is 13 residues long. CDR3 DNA sequence: TGTGCCGGGAAAGGGGGGGCGAGCTATGGCTACACCTTC. It encodes CAGKGGASYGYTF.

The CDR3 here is CASSPQGAVYGYTF. For the CDR3, the DNA is TGTGCCAGCTCACCCCAGGGGGCCGTTTATGGCTACACCTTC. The chain employs TRBV18 and TRBJ1-2, with TRBD1 matching 8 bases. Trimming took 3 bases from V and 5 from J; bases not matched to a gene: 5. The CDR3 contains 14 residues. Germline V CDR1 and CDR2: KGHSH, LQKENI.

In nucleotides, the CDR3 is TGTGCCAGCAGTTGGGTCGAGAACACTGAAGCTTTCTTT. Translated: CASSWVENTEAFF. The gene calls are TRBV6-5 and TRBJ1-1; unclear D gene. The CDR3 has 13 residues. Germline lookup yields CDR1 MNHEY and CDR2 SVGAGI. V was pared by 4 bases and J by 1 base, with 7 bases between.

The rearrangement joins TRBV5-1 to TRBJ2-1; 16 nucleotides align to TRBD2. J gave up 6 bases and V 5 bases, and 8 bases lay outside the gene matches. This CDR3 spans 17 amino acids. Germline-derived CDR1 and CDR2 are SGHRS and YFSETQ. The CDR3 nucleotides read TGCGCCAGCAGAGCGGGACTAGCGGGAGGGCCGGGCAATGAGCAGTTCTTC. Translation: CASRAGLAGGPGNEQFF.

The DNA of the CDR3 is TGTGCCAGCAGAACGCGATCCGAGCAGTACTTC. Protein product: CASRTRSEQYF. The chain uses TRBV28 and TRBJ2-7; D not certain. The germline V and J ends were trimmed by 6 bases and 6 bases, with 9 bases remaining between them. The CDR3 sequence is 11 residues long. CDR1 is MDHEN and CDR2 is SYDVKM in the germline V gene.

This chain uses TRBV7-2 with TRBJ2-6; tentatively, D is TRBD1 or TRBD2 (6 bases each). CDR1 is SGHTA, CDR2 FQGNSA, per germline. Trimming took 4 bases from V and 0 from J, leaving 13 bases between them. The CDR3 length is 17 residues. CDR3 DNA: TGTGCCAGCAGCTCCCGGGGGACAAACTCTGGGGCCAACGTCCTGACTTTC. Amino acids: CASSSRGTNSGANVLTF. The entire variable domain, with the rest obtained from reference TRBV7-2 and TRBJ2-6, is as follows: GAGVSQSPSNKVTEKGKDVELRCDPISGHTALYWYRQSLGQGLEFLIYFQGNSAPDKSGLPSDRFSAERTGGSVSTLTIQRTQQEDSAVYLCASSSRGTNSGANVLTFGAGSRLTVL.

V and J are TRBV28 and TRBJ2-7; 8 positions agree with TRBD1. With 4 bases clipped from V and 2 bases from J, the junction kept 7 bases outside the gene matches. CDR1 and CDR2 (germline): MDHEN, SYDVKM. The CDR3 extends over 15 amino acids. CDR3 in amino acids: CASSSGQVTAYEQYF. DNA of the CDR3: TGTGCCAGCAGTTCGGGACAGGTAACGGCCTACGAGCAGTACTTC.

For this clone: A junction boundary mismatches the germline segment, possibly from a read error. J is TRBJ2-5 and V is TRBV27; D not certain. This CDR3 spans 15 amino acids. Germline CDR1 MNHEY, CDR2 SMNVEV (reference sequence). The CDR3 DNA reads TGTGCCAGCAGTTTACAACCCGGCGGTCAAGGGACCCAGTACTTC. Its translation: CASSLQPGGQGTQYF.

The genes are TRBV27 and TRBJ2-5; TRBD1 aligns across 9 bases. The length of the CDR3 is 16 residues. Unmatched junction bases numbered 13, after V lost 4 bases and J lost 7 bases. The germline gives CDR1 MNHEY, CDR2 SMNVEV (reference sequence). The CDR3 coding sequence is TGTGCCAGCAGTTCCAGGACAGGGGACACCTCTCGGACCCAGTACTTC. Amino acid sequence: CASSSRTGDTSRTQYF.

This clone was detected many times. The chain links TRBV29-1 to TRBJ2-5; D unclear. Looked up from germline, CDR1 is SQVTM and CDR2 is ANQGSEA. Deletions cut 3 bases from V and 4 bases from J, with 9 bases between. The CDR3 runs to 12 residues. Written as DNA, the CDR3 is TGCAGCGTTGAGATCGGGCCAGAGACCCAGTACTTC. As protein: CSVEIGPETQYF. Using reference TRBV29-1 and TRBJ2-5 for the parts outside the CDR3, the full variable domain is SAVISQKPSRDICQRGTSLTIQCQVDSQVTMMFWYRQQPGQSLTLIATANQGSEATYESGFVIDKFPISRPNLTFSTLTVSNMSPEDSSIYLCSVEIGPETQYFGPGTRLLVL.

CDR3 region: CASSQCHPHKYEQYF. DNA of the CDR3: TGCGCCAGCAGTCAATGCCACCCCCATAAGTACGAGCAGTACTTC. The chain uses TRBV23-1 and TRBJ2-7, with no clear D. TRBV23-1 is classed as an ORF, of uncertain function. The V and J ends lost 1 base and 4 bases respectively, with 14 bases between them. CDR3 length: 15 residues.

This clone was detected a few times. Here the CDR3 reads CASSHLDLGLAGDNEQFF. In nucleotides, the CDR3 is TGCGCCAGCAGCCATCTTGACCTCGGACTAGCGGGAGACAATGAGCAGTTCTTC. The rearrangement joins TRBV4-1 to TRBJ2-1; 13 nucleotides agree with TRBD2. The CDR3 extends over 18 amino acids. Trimming at V came to 3 bases and at J to 5 bases, leaving 10 bases not matched to a gene. From germline, CDR1 is MGHRA and CDR2 YSYEKL.

This rearrangement joins TRBV18 to TRBJ2-7; TRBD2 matches at 12 bases. V trimming: 7 bases; J trimming: 4 bases; junction bases outside the gene matches: 2. The CDR3 has 13 amino acids. Germline V gene data show CDR1 as KGHSH and CDR2 as LQKENI. The CDR3 region is CASFGTSGYEQYF. In nucleotides, the CDR3 is TGTGCCAGCTTCGGGACTAGCGGGTACGAGCAGTACTTC.

V is TRBV5-6 and J is TRBJ1-2; 8 bases fit TRBD1. Germline loops: CDR1 SGHDT, CDR2 YYEEEE. V was pared by 3 bases and J by 1 base, with 11 bases of the junction left unmatched. This CDR3 is built from 17 residues. Written as DNA, the CDR3 is TGTGCCAGCAGCTCCCTTGGGGGGACAGGACGTAACTATGGCTACACCTTC. Translating it yields CASSSLGGTGRNYGYTF.

The chain couples TRBV5-1 to TRBJ1-1; 7 bases agree with TRBD1. Losses at the gene ends were 3 bases for V and 0 bases for J; bases not matched to a gene: 8. Germline assignment: CDR1 SGHRS and CDR2 YFSETQ. CDR3 length: 16 residues. CDR3 DNA sequence: TGCGCCAGCAGCTCAGACAGGGTATTCATGAACACTGAAGCTTTCTTT. Protein: CASSSDRVFMNTEAFF.

V is TRBV2 and J is TRBJ2-3, with 10 bases matching TRBD2. Looked up from germline, CDR1 is SNHLY and CDR2 is FYNNEI. This CDR3 is 18 amino acids long. The ends lost 8 bases at V and 2 bases at J; junction bases unmatched: 16. This CDR3 is CASRHSGRALGTTDTQYF. Written as DNA, the CDR3 is TGTGCCAGCCGTCACAGCGGGAGGGCCCTTGGGACCACAGATACGCAGTATTTT.

The chain employs TRBV7-2 and TRBJ2-7, with D tentatively TRBD2 (6 bases). Germline V gives CDR1 SGHTA, CDR2 FQGNSA. The ends were cut back, 1 base at V and 4 bases at J, with 14 bases in the middle. CDR3 length: 15 residues. As DNA, the CDR3 is TGTGCCAGCAGCTTAGGGGGGGTAGAGGGATACGAGCAGTACTTC. Translation gives CASSLGGVEGYEQYF.

The chain recombines TRBV9 with TRBJ1-5; 7 nucleotides agree with TRBD1. CDR3 length equals 16 residues. The V segment lost 3 bases and the J segment 3 bases; nucleotides outside the gene matches: 9. The germline gives CDR1 SGDLS, CDR2 YYNGEE. For the CDR3, the DNA is TGTGCCAGCAGCGAAGCCTTGGGACAGCCCAATCAGCCCCAGCATTTT. Its translation: CASSEALGQPNQPQHF. The whole variable domain, filled in from reference TRBV9 and TRBJ1-5, reads DSGVTQTPKHLITATGQRVTLRCSPRSGDLSVYWYQQSLDQGLQFLIQYYNGEERAKGNILERFSAQQFPDLHSELNLSSLELGDSALYFCASSEALGQPNQPQHFGDGTRLSIL.

The J gene is TRBJ2-5, the V gene TRBV11-2; D perhaps matches TRBD2 (7 bases). Germline-derived CDR1 and CDR2 are SGHAT and FQNNGV. The CDR3 consists of 16 residues. V was clipped by 5 bases and J by 2 bases, with 18 bases between them. CDR3 sequence: CASSLSGGGAQETQYF. In DNA form, the CDR3 reads TGTGCCAGCAGCCTCAGCGGTGGGGGGGCTCAAGAGACCCAGTACTTC.